What follows are 27 T cell receptor beta chains derived from one specimen sequenced in a study of type 1 regulatory T cells. These receptors' antigens are unknown. One entry per CDR3 protein, called by TCRdb with MiXCR from the reads. The table has roughly 68,000 distinct CDR3 sequences, approximately 64% seen once. The sequencing input was cultured T cells, either the whole culture or a sorted T cell fraction (not recorded which). Specified subset: Tr1-enriched cell product generated in vitro against host alloantigens. Receptors were obtained from a human donor in good health.

In nucleotides, the CDR3 is TGTGCCAGCAGCTTATATGGGGGAGGAGGAGATACGCAGTATTTT. Its translation is CASSLYGGGGDTQYF. V gene TRBV12-3 or TRBV12-4 combines with J gene TRBJ2-3, with D possibly matching TRBD2 (6 bases). Trimming removed 6 bases at V and 5 bases at J, with 18 bases between. The CDR3 is 15 amino acids.

This chain connects TRBV15 to TRBJ2-5; 12 nucleotides agree with TRBD2. This CDR3 is 15 amino acids long. Germline V gene data show CDR1 as LNHNV and CDR2 as YYDKDF (reference sequence). The J segment lost 4 bases and the V segment lost 4 bases, leaving 4 bases of the junction unmatched. The CDR3 nucleotides are TGTGCCACCAGCACCGGACTAGCGGGAATAGAGACCCAGTACTTC. Translation gives CATSTGLAGIETQYF. The whole variable domain, filled in from reference TRBV15 and TRBJ2-5, reads DAMVIQNPRYQVTQFGKPVTLSCSQTLNHNVMYWYQQKSSQAPKLLFHYYDKDFNNEADTPDNFQSRRPNTSFCFLDIRSPGLGDTAMYLCATSTGLAGIETQYFGPGTRLLVL.

In its sample, this clonotype was seen a few times. The chain uses TRBV12-3 or TRBV12-4 and TRBJ1-1; 8 bases are a match to TRBD1. Germline trimming cut 6 bases from V and 5 bases from J; bases unmatched to any gene: 5. The CDR3 extends over 13 amino acids. The CDR3 nucleotides read TGTGCCAGCAGGGGACAGGTGCGGACTGAAGCTTTCTTT. It codes for CASRGQVRTEAFF.

This chain joins TRBV12-3 or TRBV12-4 and TRBJ2-1; a weak D match, TRBD2 (6 bases). V was trimmed by 6 bases and J by 10 bases, leaving 16 bases between them. This CDR3 region has 13 residues. CDR3 sequence (DNA): TGTGCCAGCAGATTTGAACTAGCTCGCGAGCAGTTCTTC. Protein product: CASRFELAREQFF.

This rearrangement joins TRBV20-1 to TRBJ1-2; D ambiguous. The ends were cut back, 0 bases at V and 8 bases at J, with 13 bases in the middle. Per the germline V gene, CDR1 is DFQATT and CDR2 is SNEGSKA (reference sequence). The CDR3 spans 13 residues. The chain's CDR3 is CSARDPIWTGYTF. DNA of the CDR3: TGCAGTGCTAGAGATCCGATATGGACCGGCTACACCTTC.

The V call is TRBV5-6, the J call TRBJ2-3, with D hard to call. V lost 6 bases to trimming and J lost 2 bases, with 10 bases between them. The CDR3 is 13 amino acids. The germline gives CDR1 SGHDT, CDR2 YYEEEE. As DNA, the CDR3 is TGTGCCAGCACCCAGAGGAACACAGATACGCAGTATTTT. The encoded protein is CASTQRNTDTQYF. Full variable domain (missing parts from reference TRBV5-6 and TRBJ2-3): DAGVTQSPTHLIKTRGQQVTLRCSPKSGHDTVSWYQQALGQGPQFIFQYYEEEERQRGNFPDRFSGHQFPNYSSELNVNALLLGDSALYLCASTQRNTDTQYFGPGTRLTVL.

The V and J genes are TRBV20-1 and TRBJ2-6; D remains ambiguous. The CDR3 runs 16 residues. From germline, CDR1 is DFQATT and CDR2 SNEGSKA (reference sequence). The V and J ends lost 6 bases and 0 bases respectively, with 15 bases between them. This chain's CDR3 is CSAWAVDFSGANVLTF. The CDR3 DNA reads as TGCAGTGCCTGGGCGGTGGATTTCTCTGGGGCCAACGTCCTGACTTTC.

The sample holds one count of this clonotype. The V and J genes are TRBV4-2 and TRBJ2-5, with D perhaps matching TRBD1 (6 bases). The germline V and J ends were trimmed by 6 bases and 9 bases, with 20 bases remaining between them. CDR1 and CDR2 from the germline V gene are LGHNA and YNFKEQ. There are 14 residues in the CDR3. This chain's CDR3 is CASRRLGGAEAQYF. The CDR3 region has the DNA TGTGCCAGCAGGAGGCTTGGGGGCGCCGAGGCCCAGTACTTC.

V is TRBV20-1 and J is TRBJ2-3; D is ambiguous. The germline V gene has CDR1 DFQATT and CDR2 SNEGSKA (reference sequence). V was cut by 6 bases and J by 0 bases, with 7 bases left in between. The CDR3 totals 12 residues. The CDR3 DNA reads as TGCAGTGCGCCAACTAGCACAGATACGCAGTATTTT. This gives the protein CSAPTSTDTQYF.

The chain uses TRBV6-6 and TRBJ1-2; TRBD1 matches 7 bases. With V trimmed by 10 bases and J by 8 bases, 13 bases remained unmatched. Germline CDR1 MNHNY, CDR2 SVGAGI (reference sequence). The length of the CDR3 is 13 residues. The CDR3 region has the DNA TGTGCCACCGTGGGAGGGGGCAGGGAAGGCTACACCTTC. Protein: CATVGGGREGYTF.

This chain uses TRBV18 with TRBJ2-1, with 9 nucleotides matching TRBD1. The CDR3 runs to 16 residues. V shed 1 base and J 9 bases; nucleotides not matched to a gene: 10. Looked up from germline, CDR1 is KGHSH and CDR2 is LQKENI. The CDR3 reads CASSPLLGQGMVEQFF. DNA for the CDR3: TGTGCCAGCTCACCACTGTTGGGACAGGGAATGGTTGAGCAGTTCTTC.

The rearrangement links TRBV12-3 or TRBV12-4 to TRBJ2-7, with TRBD2 matching over 11 bases. CDR3 size: 15 residues. V was pared by 2 bases and J by 0 bases, with 0 bases of the junction left unmatched. CDR3 residues: CASSLTSGSSYEQYF. In nucleotides, the CDR3 is TGTGCCAGCAGTTTAACTAGCGGGAGCTCCTACGAGCAGTACTTC.

The CDR3: CASSRGPIGDTQYF. CDR3 DNA sequence: TGTGCCAGCTCACGGGGCCCAATTGGAGATACGCAGTATTTT. The genes are TRBV18 and TRBJ2-3; a possible D gene is TRBD1 (5 bases). Trimming pared 4 bases from V and 5 bases from J, leaving 13 bases between. The CDR3 runs to 14 residues. Germline CDR1 and CDR2: KGHSH and LQKENI.

V and J are TRBV6-5 and TRBJ1-1, with D perhaps TRBD1 (6 bases). The CDR3 contains 15 residues. Germline V gene data show CDR1 as MNHEY and CDR2 as SVGAGI. V was pared by 4 bases and J by 6 bases, with 18 bases between. CDR3 nucleotide sequence: TGTGCCAGCAGTTCCGCGACAGGTGAATACGCTGAAGCTTTCTTT. Protein product: CASSSATGEYAEAFF.

V usage is TRBV3-1 and J usage is TRBJ2-7; 11 positions match TRBD2. This CDR3 region has 15 residues. In germline, CDR1 is LGHDT, CDR2 YNNKEL (reference sequence). V lost 3 bases, J lost 5 bases, and 6 bases stayed unmatched. The CDR3 nucleotides are TGTGCCAGCAGCCACCATACTAGCGGGAGAGACGAGCAGTACTTC. Its translation: CASSHHTSGRDEQYF.

There are a few counts of this clonotype. V and J are TRBV20-1 and TRBJ2-5; 11 positions match TRBD2. Germline V gene sequence: CDR1 DFQATT, CDR2 SNEGSKA (reference sequence). CDR3 length: 15 amino acids. V lost 1 base, J lost 7 bases, and 8 bases stayed unmatched. The CDR3 sequence: CSARVRIAGGRTQYF. As DNA, the CDR3 is TGCAGTGCTAGAGTTCGGATAGCGGGAGGGCGGACCCAGTACTTC.

The chain has TRBV5-1 and TRBJ1-4; D not resolved. Germline V gene lookup returns CDR1 SGHRS and CDR2 YFSETQ. V dropped 4 bases and J dropped 10 bases, with 14 bases sitting between them. This CDR3 is built from 13 residues. The CDR3 nucleotides read TGCGCCAGCAGCCCTCGGGAGTCGGCAAAACTGTTTTTT. Its translation: CASSPRESAKLFF.

The chain employs TRBV7-2 and TRBJ2-7, with TRBD1 matching 8 bases. The CDR3 length is 16 residues. Germline loops: CDR1 SGHTA, CDR2 FQGNSA. The J segment lost 3 bases and the V segment lost 5 bases, leaving 12 bases of the junction unmatched. This CDR3 reads CASSRTRQGPNYEQYF. CDR3 sequence (DNA): TGTGCCAGCAGCCGGACTCGACAGGGGCCGAACTACGAGCAGTACTTC.

This chain links TRBV6-2 or TRBV6-3 with TRBJ1-5, with 9 bases lining up with TRBD1. Germline CDR1 reads MNHEY; CDR2 reads SVGEGT. The CDR3 is 15 residues long. J gave up 3 bases and V 6 bases, and 6 bases lay outside the gene matches. The CDR3 spells CASSPGQGYNQPQHF. CDR3 bases: TGTGCCAGCAGCCCCGGACAGGGGTACAATCAGCCCCAGCATTTT.

The V gene is TRBV7-2, the J gene TRBJ1-1, with D unclear. CDR1 and CDR2 (germline): SGHTA, FQGNSA. Trimming took off 1 base at V and 7 bases at J, with 10 bases between the two ends. The CDR3 runs 13 residues. The CDR3 spells CASSLERAGEAFF. Here the CDR3 DNA reads TGTGCCAGCAGCTTAGAAAGGGCGGGTGAAGCTTTCTTT.

The V call is TRBV29-1, the J call TRBJ2-7, with D tentatively TRBD2 (6 bases). This CDR3 contains 14 residues. CDR1 is SQVTM and CDR2 is ANQGSEA in the germline V gene. Trimming stripped 7 bases from V and 0 bases from J, with 16 bases between. CDR3 DNA sequence: TGCAGCGCCAAGTCTGGGGGGAGCTCCTACGAGCAGTACTTC. Translated: CSAKSGGSSYEQYF.

A few counts support this clonotype. V and J are TRBV14 and TRBJ1-6, with 7 bases lining up with TRBD1. Losses at the gene ends were 1 base for V and 7 bases for J; bases not matched to a gene: 4. The CDR3 extends over 15 amino acids. Per germline, CDR1 SGHDN and CDR2 FVKESK. Here the CDR3 DNA reads TGTGCCAGCAGCCAAGCTCAGGGACAGAATTCACCCCTCCACTTT. It is translated as CASSQAQGQNSPLHF.

This clonotype turned up a few times. The chain carries TRBV11-2 and TRBJ1-2; D is ambiguous. CDR3 size: 14 residues. The germline CDR1 and CDR2 sequences are SGHAT and FQNNGV. Trimming took off 1 base at V and 2 bases at J, with 8 bases between the two ends. The DNA for the CDR3 is TGTGCCAGCAGCTTAGGGCCGCAGAACTATGGCTACACCTTC. It yields the protein CASSLGPQNYGYTF.

The chain combines TRBV11-2 with TRBJ2-7, with D perhaps given as TRBD1 or TRBD2 (5 bases each). The CDR3 spans 14 residues. The V gene lost 0 bases and the J gene lost 6 bases, with 12 bases spanning the gap. In germline, CDR1 is SGHAT, CDR2 FQNNGV. CDR3: CASSLDPAGTEQYF. As DNA, the CDR3 is TGTGCCAGCAGCTTAGATCCGGCAGGGACCGAGCAGTACTTC.

This clonotype was counted a few times. The chain links TRBV18 to TRBJ1-1; D gene unclear. Trimming removed 4 bases from V and 0 bases from J, with 12 bases in between. CDR1 and CDR2 (germline): KGHSH, LQKENI. The CDR3 runs to 15 residues. DNA for the CDR3: TGTGCCAGCTCACAAGGCGCCAGGATGAACACTGAAGCTTTCTTT. Translating gives CASSQGARMNTEAFF.

This clonotype was observed a handful of times. V is TRBV20-1 and J is TRBJ1-2; TRBD1 matches 8 bases. Per the germline V gene, CDR1 is DFQATT and CDR2 is SNEGSKA (reference sequence). The V and J ends lost 8 bases and 4 bases, in that order; junction bases with no gene match: 6. The CDR3 sequence is 12 residues long. For the CDR3, the DNA is TGCAGTTCCGGACAGGGCGTCTATGGCTACACCTTC. It specifies CSSGQGVYGYTF.

The genes are TRBV19 and TRBJ1-1, with 9 bases lining up with TRBD1. This CDR3 has 12 amino acids. V was clipped by 10 bases and J by 4 bases; unmatched bases: 4. Germline V gene lookup returns CDR1 LNHDA and CDR2 SQIVND (reference sequence). CDR3 residues: CATRQGVTEAFF. CDR3 nucleotide sequence: TGTGCCACCAGACAGGGGGTCACTGAAGCTTTCTTT.